Detailed here is one TCR beta chain. The antigen remains undetermined. These data come from a study of cytomegalovirus exposure and HLA in healthy donors. Study observations and caveats: Across donors, most TCRs were seen rarely, yet some public ones were widespread. A later analysis linked a missense variant in DCLRE1C to the trimming of TCR beta V and J genes. Associated with cytomegalovirus, according to the listing, were 164 TCR beta chains.

The study ran its PCR with 60 Vbeta and 13 Jbeta primers. This table comes from immunoSEQ multiplex PCR, and its TCRdb copy is limited to in-frame clones, with some not included. The data contain about 100,000 clones, about four fifths of them seen just once; the ten biggest clones take up under 5%. Germline V gives CDR1 LNHDA, CDR2 SQIVND (reference sequence). The CDR3 runs to 14 residues. Trimming pared 7 bases from V and 1 base from J, leaving 13 bases between. The rearrangement uses TRBV19 and TRBJ1-2; tentatively, D is TRBD1 (5 bases). Sample: PBMCs. The source of this sequence is a female donor in good health and CMV-seropositive. CDR3 sequence: CASNSRAINYGYTF. The CDR3 DNA follows: TGTGCCAGTAACTCCAGGGCGATTAACTATGGCTACACCTTC.